A single sample is the source of the 2 T cell receptor beta chains below, sequenced in a study of monozygotic twins with inflammatory bowel disease. TCRdb derives one entry per CDR3 protein from the 5' RACE reads, leaving out DNA. The repertoire table contains 330,000 or so distinct CDR3 sequences. Material: blood. The receptors were sampled from a human donor with ulcerative colitis or Crohn's disease, or a healthy co-twin of an affected twin (not recorded which).

The chain employs TRBV12-3 or TRBV12-4 and TRBJ2-5; no DNA is available, so the TRBD1 call from TCRdb remains unchecked. The CDR3 covers 14 residues. The CDR3 loop reads CASSLGTGQETQYF.

The chain carries TRBV5-1 and TRBJ1-2; TCRdb selects TRBD1, and the lack of DNA leaves this call unchecked. Per germline, CDR1 SGHRS and CDR2 YFSETQ. The CDR3 has 14 residues. CDR3 residues: CASSLAEMPGGYTF.